The 10 T cell receptor beta chains below were found in one sample sequenced in a study of vaccination effects on CD4 cells after COVID-19. Clones were sequenced by immunoSEQ multiplex PCR, and TCRdb holds only the in-frame ones, with some missing. The data hold fewer than 85,000 clones, with under 85% observed a single time. Antigen-specific CD4+ T cells were first expanded with viral peptide pools by the ViraFEST assay and only then sequenced. Upon completion of about ten days in culture, CD4+ T cells were isolated. The participants, recipients of two vaccine doses, got either BNT162b2 or mRNA-1273. The antigens for these receptors are not known. The sequences come from CD4+ T cells from PBMCs cultured with HCoV-OC43 spike peptides, collected after COVID-19 vaccination. Specified subset: HCoV-OC43 spike overlapping peptide pool stimulation. These receptors were obtained from a human donor who received a COVID-19 vaccine.

The chain links TRBV6-2 or TRBV6-3 to TRBJ1-6, with D hard to call. The V gene lost 5 bases and the J gene lost 7 bases, with 6 bases spanning the gap. The CDR3 is 12 amino acids. The germline CDR1 and CDR2 sequences are MNHEY and SVGEGT. CDR3 DNA: TGTGCCAGCAGTCTGGGCAATTCACCCCTCCACTTT. Its protein product is CASSLGNSPLHF.

The J gene is TRBJ2-7, the V gene TRBV7-9; the D is unclear. This CDR3 is 13 amino acids long. Germline V gene lookup returns CDR1 SEHNR and CDR2 FQNEAQ (reference sequence). With 5 bases removed from V and 4 bases from J, the gap between germline ends came to 12 bases. The CDR3 coding sequence is TGTGCCAGCAGCCGCGATGCGTATTACGAGCAGTACGTC. As protein: CASSRDAYYEQYV.

The table lists this clone with a few counts. The V call is TRBV19, the J call TRBJ1-2; D call uncertain. With 7 bases removed from V and 3 bases from J, the gap between germline ends came to 18 bases. CDR3 length equals 15 residues. Germline values: CDR1 LNHDA, CDR2 SQIVND (reference sequence). The CDR3 sequence is CASKGFITLDYGYTF. The CDR3 DNA follows: TGTGCCAGTAAAGGATTTATAACCTTGGACTATGGCTACACCTTC.

This clone was seen once. The chain is built from TRBV30 and TRBJ1-5; D gene ambiguous. V was pared by 0 bases and J by 6 bases, with 12 bases between. The CDR3 is 14 amino acids. Germline V lookup: CDR1 GTSNPN, CDR2 SVGIG (reference sequence). The CDR3 loop reads CAWSVGLSGQPQHF. The CDR3 coding sequence is TGTGCCTGGAGTGTCGGACTTTCGGGTCAGCCCCAGCATTTT.

The chain combines TRBV2 with TRBJ2-1; the D gene is possibly TRBD2 (6 bases). The V gene lost 8 bases and the J gene lost 3 bases, with 11 bases spanning the gap. The germline CDR1 and CDR2 sequences are SNHLY and FYNNEI. The CDR3 has 13 amino acids. The CDR3 DNA follows: TGTGCCAGCGTGGGGCGGGGCTACAATGAGCAGTTCTTC. Translating it yields CASVGRGYNEQFF. The whole variable domain, filled in from reference TRBV2 and TRBJ2-1, reads EPEVTQTPSHQVTQMGQEVILRCVPISNHLYFYWYRQILGQKVEFLVSFYNNEISEKSEIFDDQFSVERPDGSNFTLKIRSTKLEDSAMYFCASVGRGYNEQFFGPGTRLTVL.

The V gene is TRBV19, the J gene TRBJ1-2; D gene unclear. CDR3 length equals 12 residues. Germline loops: CDR1 LNHDA, CDR2 SQIVND (reference sequence). Deletions cut 2 bases from V and 4 bases from J, with 5 bases between. DNA for the CDR3: TGTGCCAGTAGTATATCTGGCTATGGCTACACCTTC. Translation gives CASSISGYGYTF.

CDR3 in DNA: TGTGCCAGTAGTAAGGACAGGGGAAACACTGAAGCTTTCTTT. As protein: CASSKDRGNTEAFF. V usage is TRBV19 and J usage is TRBJ1-1; 9 bases line up with TRBD1. V lost 4 bases and J lost 2; bases outside the gene matches: 2. Germline V lookup: CDR1 LNHDA, CDR2 SQIVND (reference sequence). This CDR3 is 14 amino acids long.

CDR3: CASKQDEQFF. CDR3 DNA: TGTGCCAGCAAACAGGATGAGCAGTTCTTC. The V and J genes are TRBV12-3 or TRBV12-4 and TRBJ2-1; maybe TRBD1 (5 bases). CDR3 length: 10 residues. The V gene lost 7 bases and the J gene lost 8 bases, with 6 bases spanning the gap.

V and J are TRBV18 and TRBJ1-1; 8 positions match TRBD1. V shed 3 bases, J shed 2 bases, and the junction held 5 bases outside the gene matches. Per germline, CDR1 KGHSH and CDR2 LQKENI. CDR3 size: 15 residues. The CDR3 region is CASSPAQGVNTEAFF. The CDR3, as DNA: TGTGCCAGCTCACCGGCACAGGGGGTAAACACTGAAGCTTTCTTT.

This clone has more than one count but fewer than ten. CDR3 region: CASSLEGQGYNSPLHF. DNA for the CDR3: TGCGCCAGCAGCTTGGAGGGACAGGGTTATAATTCACCCCTCCACTTT. This chain joins TRBV5-1 and TRBJ1-6, with TRBD1 identical over 9 bases. CDR1 is SGHRS and CDR2 is YFSETQ in the germline V gene. This CDR3 contains 16 residues. The ends lost 0 bases at V and 4 bases at J; junction bases unmatched: 2. The entire variable domain, with the rest obtained from reference TRBV5-1 and TRBJ1-6, is as follows: KAGVTQTPRYLIKTRGQQVTLSCSPISGHRSVSWYQQTPGQGLQFLFEYFSETQRNKGNFPGRFSGRQFSNSRSEMNVSTLELGDSALYLCASSLEGQGYNSPLHFGNGTRLTVT.